Listed here are 5 T cell receptor beta chains from one sample, sequenced in a study of T cell repertoires in cytomegalovirus infection. TCRdb reprocessed the reads with MiXCR, giving one entry per CDR3 protein. The sample yields about 920,000 distinct CDR3 sequences, around 29% seen once. No antigen is known for these receptors. Here the sequenced sample was cultured CD8+ T cells from PBMCs, taken from culture after CMV antigen stimulation. The source is a human donor in good health (CMV status not recorded). Some clones in this sample may be carry-over from other donors' samples.

This clonotype was seen more than once but under ten times. CDR3 bases: TGTGCCAGCAGGTCACTAGGTCGGGAGACCCAGTACTTC. Amino acid sequence: CASRSLGRETQYF. The gene calls are TRBV6-5 and TRBJ2-5; D may be TRBD2 (5 bases). The germline V and J ends were trimmed by 6 bases and 5 bases, with 13 bases remaining between them. CDR3 length: 13 residues. The germline gives CDR1 MNHEY, CDR2 SVGAGI.

This clonotype appeared a single time. This chain connects TRBV20-1 to TRBJ2-3; 9 bases map to TRBD1. Trimming cost V 6 bases and J 1 base; bases outside gene matches: 11. Germline V gives CDR1 DFQATT, CDR2 SNEGSKA (reference sequence). CDR3 length: 16 residues. The CDR3 nucleotides read TGCAGTGCCTCCCGGGACAGGGATGACCGCACAGATACGCAGTATTTT. This sequence encodes CSASRDRDDRTDTQYF.

The chain has TRBV7-9 and TRBJ1-5; weak D call: TRBD1 (5 bases). V lost 5 bases to trimming and J lost 3 bases, with 11 bases between them. CDR3 size: 14 residues. The V gene's germline CDR1 is SEHNR and CDR2 FQNEAQ (reference sequence). This chain's CDR3 is CASSRGGVNQPQHF. The CDR3 DNA sequence: TGTGCCAGCAGCCGGGGGGGGGTCAATCAGCCCCAGCATTTT.

This clonotype was seen at least ten times. The chain carries TRBV20-1 and TRBJ1-2, with 7 bases that match TRBD1. Germline CDR1 and CDR2: DFQATT and SNEGSKA (reference sequence). The CDR3 length is 14 residues. V lost 6 bases and J lost 4; bases outside the gene matches: 11. The CDR3 DNA follows: TGCAGTGCCTTTTACACAGGGGAGCTCTATGGCTACACCTTC. This translates into CSAFYTGELYGYTF.

This chain links TRBV27 with TRBJ2-2, with no clear D. Trimming took 6 bases from V and 5 from J, leaving 13 bases between them. Germline V CDR1 and CDR2: MNHEY, SMNVEV (reference sequence). The CDR3 has 14 amino acids. The CDR3 protein is CASRNTSWTGELFF. CDR3 DNA sequence: TGTGCCAGCAGGAATACAAGCTGGACCGGGGAGCTGTTTTTT.